These 29 T cell receptor beta chains came from one sample sequenced in a study of cytomegalovirus exposure and HLA in healthy donors. The PCR employed 60 Vbeta primers together with 13 Jbeta primers. Assay: immunoSEQ multiplex PCR; the TCRdb copy retains only in-frame clones and omits some. The table lists under 200,000 clones, around 85% of them singletons. The sequenced sample was PBMCs. These receptors were collected from a human donor in good health.

The genes are TRBV7-2 and TRBJ1-1; D may be TRBD1 (6 bases). This CDR3 is built from 14 residues. The V gene lost 4 bases and the J gene lost 0 bases, with 9 bases spanning the gap. The germline CDR1 and CDR2 sequences are SGHTA and FQGNSA. The CDR3 reads CASSYRTVNTEAFF. CDR3 nucleotide sequence: TGTGCCAGCAGCTACCGGACAGTGAACACTGAAGCTTTCTTT.

The chain joins TRBV4-2 to TRBJ1-5; D is undetermined. Trimming stripped 1 base from V and 5 bases from J, with 12 bases between. From germline, CDR1 is LGHNA and CDR2 YNFKEQ. The CDR3 is 15 residues long. CDR3: CASSQGGGKDQPQHF. The DNA for the CDR3 is TGTGCCAGCAGCCAAGGAGGTGGTAAGGATCAGCCCCAGCATTTT.

The genes are TRBV6-5 and TRBJ1-5; D gene uncertain. V lost 4 bases and J 0 bases, leaving 10 bases between the germline ends. The CDR3 extends over 15 amino acids. Per germline, CDR1 MNHEY and CDR2 SVGAGI. CDR3 sequence reads: CASSSRQNSNQPQHF. In DNA form, the CDR3 reads TGTGCCAGCAGTTCCCGACAAAATAGCAATCAGCCCCAGCATTTT.

The J gene is TRBJ2-7, the V gene TRBV5-1; D might be TRBD1 (5 bases). CDR3 length: 16 amino acids. Trimming shortened V by 2 bases and J by 5 bases, and 20 bases separated the two germline ends. Germline assignment: CDR1 SGHRS and CDR2 YFSETQ. The CDR3 region is CASSFRQPLSKDEQYF. The CDR3 nucleotides are TGCGCCAGCAGCTTTAGACAGCCCTTATCAAAGGACGAGCAGTACTTC.

The chain is built from TRBV5-8 and TRBJ1-2; tentatively, D is TRBD1 (5 bases). Deletions cut 2 bases from V and 3 bases from J, with 14 bases between. This CDR3 region has 15 residues. Germline V gene sequence: CDR1 SGHTS, CDR2 YDEGEE. CDR3 coding DNA: TGTGCCAGCAGCTTAACCAGGGTTGGGGACTATGGCTACACCTTC. Translated: CASSLTRVGDYGYTF.

This sequence joins TRBV11-2 and TRBJ1-1; D is perhaps TRBD1 (5 bases). Trimming removed 0 bases from V and 5 bases from J, with 19 bases in between. Germline assignment: CDR1 SGHAT and CDR2 FQNNGV. This CDR3 is built from 17 residues. In nucleotides, the CDR3 is TGTGCCAGCAGCTTAGACCGCTATCGGGGGGTTGAGACTGAAGCTTTCTTT. As protein: CASSLDRYRGVETEAFF.

The chain has TRBV6-5 and TRBJ2-1; 8 bases are shared with TRBD1. This CDR3 has 15 amino acids. With 6 bases clipped from V and 7 bases from J, the junction kept 11 bases outside the gene matches. Germline V gene lookup returns CDR1 MNHEY and CDR2 SVGAGI. The CDR3 DNA follows: TGTGCCAGCAGATCTTGGACAGGGAGGTGGAATGAGCAGTTCTTC. Translating gives CASRSWTGRWNEQFF.

The rearrangement links TRBV5-1 to TRBJ1-6; TRBD1 matches 11 bases. V shed 6 bases and J 12 bases; nucleotides not matched to a gene: 14. Germline CDR1 SGHRS, CDR2 YFSETQ. The CDR3 covers 16 residues. In DNA, the CDR3 is TGCGCCAGCACCATCACCGGGACAGGGGGTACGATACCCCTCCACTTT. Its translation is CASTITGTGGTIPLHF.

The DNA of the CDR3 is TGTGCCAGCAGTTACGTGGGAGGGGAAAAACTGTTTTTT. Translation gives CASSYVGGEKLFF. The chain combines TRBV6-5 with TRBJ1-4, with D unresolved. Trimming took off 2 bases at V and 8 bases at J, with 9 bases between the two ends. Germline V gene sequence: CDR1 MNHEY, CDR2 SVGAGI. CDR3 length: 13 amino acids.

The DNA of the CDR3 is TGTGCCAGCAGCTTAGATGGGCCCCAGGGGGAAAAACTGTTTTTT. Amino acid sequence: CASSLDGPQGEKLFF. The J gene is TRBJ1-4, the V gene TRBV7-9; possibly TRBD1 for D (6 bases). Between the trimmed V and J ends, which lost 1 base and 8 bases, there was a span of 14 bases. The CDR3 totals 15 residues. The V gene's germline CDR1 is SEHNR and CDR2 FQNEAQ (reference sequence).

The CDR3 DNA reads TGTGCCAGCAAGGAGGGTTCCTACAATGAGCAGTTCTTC. Amino acid sequence: CASKEGSYNEQFF. The V call is TRBV6-5, the J call TRBJ2-1; TRBD2 is a possible D gene (6 bases). V was pared by 7 bases and J by 1 base, with 8 bases between. The CDR3 has 13 residues. Germline CDR1 is MNHEY and CDR2 is SVGAGI.

The count of this clone is one. V is TRBV6-5 and J is TRBJ2-3, with TRBD2 matching over 9 bases. Germline CDR1 MNHEY, CDR2 SVGAGI. The CDR3 totals 15 residues. Trimming at V came to 7 bases and at J to 6 bases, leaving 11 bases not matched to a gene. The chain's CDR3 is CASIGGGASGDTQYF. The CDR3 nucleotides read TGTGCCAGCATCGGCGGGGGGGCATCAGGGGATACGCAGTATTTT.

The chain's CDR3 is CASSQGTGVTGELFF. CDR3 DNA sequence: TGTGCCAGCAGCCAAGGGACAGGGGTGACCGGGGAGCTGTTTTTT. J is TRBJ2-2 and V is TRBV5-6; 10 positions agree with TRBD1. CDR3 length equals 15 residues. The V gene's germline CDR1 is SGHDT and CDR2 YYEEEE. J was trimmed by 5 bases and V by 4 bases; bases with no gene match: 5.

This chain links TRBV7-8 with TRBJ1-1; maybe TRBD1 (5 bases). V lost 1 base and J 3 bases, leaving 18 bases between the germline ends. The germline gives CDR1 SGHVS, CDR2 FQNEAQ. CDR3 length equals 17 residues. CDR3 loop: CASSLVAVLGGDTEAFF. The CDR3 DNA reads TGTGCCAGCAGCTTAGTCGCGGTATTGGGAGGGGACACTGAAGCTTTCTTT.

The chain has TRBV19 and TRBJ1-5, with 7 positions matching TRBD1. Germline V lookup: CDR1 LNHDA, CDR2 SQIVND (reference sequence). The J segment lost 2 bases and the V segment lost 8 bases, leaving 6 bases of the junction unmatched. The CDR3 is 14 amino acids. The CDR3 loop reads CASGDGQGNQPQHF. DNA for the CDR3: TGTGCCAGTGGAGACGGACAGGGCAATCAGCCCCAGCATTTT.

This chain joins TRBV7-2 and TRBJ2-3; the match to TRBD2 covers 7 bases. The V gene end was trimmed by 5 bases and the J gene end by 1 base; junction bases not matched to a gene: 6. The CDR3 is 15 amino acids. The germline CDR1 and CDR2 sequences are SGHTA and FQGNSA. The CDR3 region is CASSLNAGGTDTQYF. In nucleotides, the CDR3 is TGTGCCAGCAGCCTAAACGCGGGGGGCACAGATACGCAGTATTTT.

This clone was detected only once. The chain recombines TRBV15 with TRBJ2-3, with 9 bases matching TRBD1. The trim removed 5 bases at V and 0 bases at J, leaving 3 bases unmatched. The CDR3 is 15 amino acids. Germline V gives CDR1 LNHNV, CDR2 YYDKDF (reference sequence). The CDR3 here is CATSRGQGSTDTQYF. The CDR3 DNA follows: TGTGCCACCAGCCGCGGACAGGGGAGCACAGATACGCAGTATTTT.

Only a few counts were recorded for this clone. The genes are TRBV5-4 and TRBJ1-2; tentatively, D is TRBD1 (6 bases). Germline loops: CDR1 SGHNT, CDR2 YYREEE (reference sequence). V lost 4 bases, J lost 6 bases, and 13 bases lay in between. CDR3 length: 13 residues. CDR3 amino acids: CASSPTGSDGYTF. CDR3 coding DNA: TGTGCCAGCAGCCCGACAGGTAGCGATGGCTACACCTTC.

This sequence joins TRBV4-3 and TRBJ2-2, with 7 bases matching TRBD2. This CDR3 is 17 amino acids long. The germline CDR1 and CDR2 sequences are LGHNA and YSLEER. V trimming: 0 bases; J trimming: 5 bases; junction bases outside the gene matches: 9. The CDR3 reads CASSQDPRGVWTGELFF. The CDR3 bases are TGCGCCAGCAGCCAAGATCCCCGGGGGGTATGGACCGGGGAGCTGTTTTTT.

The chain carries TRBV5-6 and TRBJ2-4; possible D gene TRBD1, 6 bases. Per the germline V gene, CDR1 is SGHDT and CDR2 is YYEEEE. This CDR3 is built from 15 residues. The V end was cut by 1 base, the J end by 1 base, with 9 bases between. CDR3 protein: CASSLLGAAKNIQYF. The CDR3 DNA is TGTGCCAGCAGCTTGCTGGGGGCGGCCAAAAACATTCAGTACTTC. Using reference TRBV5-6 and TRBJ2-4 for the parts outside the CDR3, the full variable domain is DAGVTQSPTHLIKTRGQQVTLRCSPKSGHDTVSWYQQALGQGPQFIFQYYEEEERQRGNFPDRFSGHQFPNYSSELNVNALLLGDSALYLCASSLLGAAKNIQYFGAGTRLSVL.

The chain uses TRBV4-3 and TRBJ1-1, with D perhaps matching TRBD1 (6 bases). Trimming cost V 4 bases and J 6 bases, with 12 bases left between them. Germline-derived CDR1 and CDR2 are LGHNA and YSLEER. The CDR3 loop spans 13 amino acids. This chain's CDR3 is CASSPRDTAEAFF. As DNA, the CDR3 is TGCGCCAGCAGCCCCCGGGACACTGCTGAAGCTTTCTTT.

The chain recombines TRBV7-9 with TRBJ2-3, with D possibly being TRBD2 (7 bases). V shed 7 bases and J shed 4 bases, with 18 bases lying between them. The V gene's germline CDR1 is SEHNR and CDR2 FQNEAQ (reference sequence). This CDR3 has 15 residues. CDR3 DNA sequence: TGTGCCAGCACGCCCCGGGGGGCCTCCCCAGATACGCAGTATTTT. It translates to CASTPRGASPDTQYF.

To note about this clone: Other DNA sequences in the same sample also yield this CDR3. The CDR3 DNA follows: TGCGCCAGCAGCTTCGACCGGGGGGGCACTGAAGCTTTCTTT. It translates to CASSFDRGGTEAFF. The chain links TRBV5-1 to TRBJ1-1; D is perhaps TRBD1 (5 bases). Trimming pared 2 bases from V and 4 bases from J, leaving 12 bases between. CDR1 and CDR2 (germline): SGHRS, YFSETQ. There are 14 residues in the CDR3.

V is TRBV11-3 and J is TRBJ2-5; D perhaps matches TRBD2 (6 bases). Germline V CDR1 and CDR2: SGHNT, YENEEA. This CDR3 is 14 amino acids long. Trimming stripped 2 bases from V and 1 base from J, with 8 bases between. The CDR3 loop is CASSLMEGQETQYF. CDR3 coding DNA: TGTGCCAGCAGCTTAATGGAGGGCCAAGAGACCCAGTACTTC.

The CDR3 here is CASSLDRGATEAFF. In DNA form, the CDR3 reads TGCGCCAGCAGCTTGGACAGGGGGGCCACTGAAGCTTTCTTT. The chain links TRBV5-1 to TRBJ1-1; 8 bases are a match to TRBD1. Per the germline V gene, CDR1 is SGHRS and CDR2 is YFSETQ. V trimming: 0 bases; J trimming: 4 bases; junction bases outside the gene matches: 2. This CDR3 comprises 14 residues.

The V call is TRBV5-1, the J call TRBJ1-2, with 7 bases that match TRBD1. Germline CDR1 is SGHRS and CDR2 is YFSETQ. The junction had 7 bases not matched to a gene; V was cut back by 8 bases and J by 3 bases. The CDR3 loop spans 13 amino acids. CDR3 region: CASSPGQHYGYTF. CDR3 sequence (DNA): TGCGCCAGTAGCCCGGGACAGCACTATGGCTACACCTTC.

This chain connects TRBV28 to TRBJ1-4; the D is unclear. Trimming cost V 6 bases and J 6 bases, with 14 bases left between them. Germline CDR1 and CDR2: MDHEN and SYDVKM. This CDR3 contains 14 residues. The CDR3 DNA sequence: TGTGCCAGCAGCGGACTGGGGTTGGATGAAAAACTGTTTTTT. Translating it yields CASSGLGLDEKLFF.

The chain uses TRBV6-5 and TRBJ2-1; D remains ambiguous. V lost 6 bases and J 9 bases, leaving 12 bases between the germline ends. Germline V CDR1 and CDR2: MNHEY, SVGAGI. The CDR3 contains 12 residues. The CDR3 protein is CASREVSGEQFF. As DNA, the CDR3 is TGTGCCAGCAGAGAGGTGTCGGGTGAGCAGTTCTTC.

To note about this clone: Other DNA sequences from this sample encode an identical CDR3 as well. CDR3 sequence: CASSQDSSSYEQYF. The CDR3 region has the DNA TGCGCCAGCAGCCAAGACTCGAGCTCCTACGAGCAGTACTTC. The V gene is TRBV4-1, the J gene TRBJ2-7; D is ambiguous. CDR3 length: 14 residues. CDR1 is MGHRA and CDR2 is YSYEKL in the germline V gene. The ends were cut back, 0 bases at V and 0 bases at J, with 6 bases in the middle.